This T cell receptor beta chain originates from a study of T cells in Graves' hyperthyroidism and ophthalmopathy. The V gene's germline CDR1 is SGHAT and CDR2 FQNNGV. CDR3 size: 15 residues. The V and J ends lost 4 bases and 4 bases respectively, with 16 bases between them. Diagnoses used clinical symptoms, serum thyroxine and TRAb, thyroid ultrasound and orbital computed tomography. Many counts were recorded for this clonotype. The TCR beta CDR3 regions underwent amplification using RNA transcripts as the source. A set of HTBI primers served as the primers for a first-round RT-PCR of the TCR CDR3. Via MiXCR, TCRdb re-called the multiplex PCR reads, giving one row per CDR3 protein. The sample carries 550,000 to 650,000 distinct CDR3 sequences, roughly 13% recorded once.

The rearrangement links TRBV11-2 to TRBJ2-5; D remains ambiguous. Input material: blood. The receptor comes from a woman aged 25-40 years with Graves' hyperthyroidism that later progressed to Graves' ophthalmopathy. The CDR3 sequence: CASSSPQSPAETQYF. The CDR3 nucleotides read TGTGCCAGCAGCTCCCCCCAATCACCGGCAGAGACCCAGTACTTC.